This T cell receptor beta chain appears in the sequencing data of a study of response to subunit inactivated influenza vaccine (dated by TCRdb to the late 2010s). Some background on the complete study: The study used deep quantitative T cell receptor repertoire profiling to track responses to a trivalent subunit inactivated influenza vaccine.

The protocol used for the library was RT-PCR. Instrument on record: Illumina HiSeq 2500. TCRdb cleaned the public reads at Q25 with fastp, built clones with MiXCR and kept in-frame beta chains. Each CDR3 protein appears once, grouped with its most common genes and DNA. Counted in this sample were more than 700,000 distinct CDR3 sequences; about 20% of them appeared once. Approximately 10% of the sample rests with the top ten. Note on this clonotype: The specificity of this receptor is unknown. Per-base qualities were not stored, and no clone one base away is much larger.

Overall results and qualifications from the work: It was suggested by the authors that each seasonal influenza vaccination may recruit only a limited number of new T cells.

A distance of 14 bases separates the germline ends of V and J, which lose 9 bases and 0 bases respectively. From cysteine to phenylalanine, the CDR3 is 14 amino acids long. Only the CDR3 portion is preserved as DNA: 42 bases, with reading frame beginning at the first base. CDR1 and CDR2 are read off the germline V gene as MGHRA and YSYEKL. This material consisted of PBMCs from blood, taken more than 4 days after vaccination. The chain joins TRBV4-1 to TRBJ1-1; the D gene is perhaps TRBD1, from 5 matching bases. This clonotype was sampled from a man aged 45-65 years who received an inactivated influenza vaccine. Donor details come from another sample of the same person, matched by shared clones. The DNA sequence follows: TGCGCCAGTAGACAGAGCGCGATGAACACTGAAGCTTTCTTT. Translation gives CASRQSAMNTEAFF.